The clone carrying this T cell receptor beta chain came up once. The source of the sample is a study of blood T cell repertoires in COVID-19. Whole-study context: PBMCs, B-cell-depleted T cells, or T cells provided the cDNA or gDNA that made up the material.

The participants were between roughly 18 and 89 years old and came from 24 US areas. Clinical histories supplied by participants themselves formed the basis of cohort assignment. Germline-derived CDR1 and CDR2 are SNHLY and FYNNEI. V lost 2 bases and J 4 bases, leaving 11 bases between the germline ends. The CDR3 contains 15 residues. Original data processing: Estimated nucleated cell counts came from reference gene primer amplification. Data came from immunoSEQ multiplex PCR; TCRdb stores just in-frame clones and leaves some out. The DNA was the basis for D and trimming; V, J and clone size are from that table. The table shows over 250,000 clones, with over 75% occurring only once.

The clonotype originates from a woman aged 18-30 years who had recovered from COVID-19. The material sequenced was PBMCs or T cells enriched from blood (not recorded which). V gene TRBV2 combines with J gene TRBJ2-2; the D gene is possibly TRBD2 (5 bases). DNA of the CDR3: TGTGCCAGCAGTGAAATAGGACTCACCACCGGGGAGCTGTTTTTT. Encoded protein: CASSEIGLTTGELFF.